This passage covers 14 T cell receptor beta chains from one sample sequenced in a study of T cell responses to AZD1222 COVID-19 vaccine. TCRdb keeps only in-frame clones here, not all; method: immunoSEQ multiplex PCR. The sample lists roughly 160,000 clones; over 75% were seen once. Sequencing used peripheral blood, obtained 28 days after the second AZD1222 dose. The source is an adult who received the AZD1222 COVID-19 vaccine.

The V and J genes are TRBV10-1 and TRBJ1-1; no reliable D call. The CDR3 has 13 amino acids. In germline, CDR1 is WNHNN, CDR2 SYGVQD (reference sequence). V lost 4 bases and J lost 0, with 6 bases in between. This CDR3 reads CASSGHLNTEAFF. The CDR3 DNA reads as TGCGCCAGCAGTGGTCACCTGAACACTGAAGCTTTCTTT.

The J gene is TRBJ1-5, the V gene TRBV5-1, with D unclear. Per germline, CDR1 SGHRS and CDR2 YFSETQ. Between the trimmed V and J ends, which lost 3 bases and 5 bases, there was a span of 15 bases. The CDR3 has 15 residues. CDR3 protein: CASSSLGGGDQPQHF. CDR3 in DNA: TGCGCCAGCAGCTCTCTTGGAGGAGGAGATCAGCCCCAGCATTTT.

This clone was recorded only once. The chain links TRBV7-8 to TRBJ2-3, with 9 bases that match TRBD1. Germline V gives CDR1 SGHVS, CDR2 FQNEAQ. The CDR3 has 15 amino acids. Trimming at V came to 5 bases and at J to 5 bases, leaving 8 bases not matched to a gene. CDR3 residues: CASSIRDRVLDTQYF. DNA for the CDR3: TGTGCCAGCAGCATCCGGGACAGGGTGTTAGATACGCAGTATTTT. Looking up the rest from reference TRBV7-8 and TRBJ2-3 gives the full variable domain: GAGVSQSPRYKVAKRGQDVALRCDPISGHVSLFWYQQALGQGPEFLTYFQNEAQLDKSGLPSDRFFAERPEGSVSTLKIQRTQQEDSAVYLCASSIRDRVLDTQYFGPGTRLTVL.

This chain uses TRBV9 with TRBJ2-3, with unresolved D. Trimming removed 3 bases from V and 5 bases from J, with 1 base in between. The germline V gene has CDR1 SGDLS and CDR2 YYNGEE. This CDR3 has 10 residues. The CDR3: CASSGDTQYF. For the CDR3, the DNA is TGTGCCAGCAGCGGAGATACGCAGTATTTT.

This CDR3 reads CASSQENIGTGGTEAFF. DNA of the CDR3: TGCGCCAGCAGCCAAGAAAATATCGGTACTGGAGGGACTGAAGCTTTCTTT. The chain employs TRBV4-3 and TRBJ1-1, with D unclear. This CDR3 comprises 17 residues. Germline lookup yields CDR1 LGHNA and CDR2 YSLEER. V was trimmed by 0 bases and J by 5 bases, leaving 19 bases between them.

This rearrangement joins TRBV4-1 to TRBJ2-5; possible D gene TRBD1, 5 bases. CDR1 MGHRA and CDR2 YSYEKL come from the germline V gene. The CDR3 length is 16 residues. The V end was cut by 0 bases, the J end by 5 bases, with 16 bases between. The CDR3 sequence is CASSQEGPIRIETQYF. CDR3 DNA sequence: TGCGCCAGCAGCCAAGAGGGGCCTATTCGTATCGAGACCCAGTACTTC.

The chain links TRBV6-5 to TRBJ1-2, with 7 bases matching TRBD1. V shed 4 bases and J 2 bases; nucleotides not matched to a gene: 7. The germline V gene has CDR1 MNHEY and CDR2 SVGAGI. The CDR3 sequence is 15 residues long. The CDR3 protein is CASSSASTGNYGYTF. As DNA, the CDR3 is TGTGCCAGCAGTTCCGCTTCGACAGGGAACTATGGCTACACCTTC.

This clone showed up many times. The chain employs TRBV10-2 and TRBJ2-7, with a possible D match to TRBD1 (8 bases). This CDR3 region has 15 residues. V shed 5 bases and J shed 4 bases, with 18 bases lying between them. Germline V gives CDR1 WSHSY, CDR2 SAAADI. In DNA form, the CDR3 reads TGCGCCAGCAGTCGATCCTCACAGGGGGGGTACGAGCAGTACTTC. It encodes CASSRSSQGGYEQYF.

The gene calls are TRBV3-1 (or the pseudogene TRBV3-2) and TRBJ1-4, with D maybe TRBD1 (6 bases). Germline CDR1 reads LGHDT; CDR2 reads YNNKEL (reference sequence). With 4 bases removed from V and 5 bases from J, the gap between germline ends came to 14 bases. The CDR3 has 15 amino acids. The CDR3 region is CASSRTGSGNEKLFF. CDR3 DNA sequence: TGTGCCAGCAGCCGAACAGGGTCCGGGAATGAAAAACTGTTTTTT.

V gene TRBV27 combines with J gene TRBJ2-7; D is undetermined. The CDR3 is 12 amino acids. Germline-derived CDR1 and CDR2 are MNHEY and SMNVEV (reference sequence). V was cut by 5 bases and J by 4 bases, with 9 bases left in between. The CDR3 protein is CASSPSSYEQYF. DNA of the CDR3: TGTGCCAGCAGTCCCAGTTCGTACGAGCAGTACTTC.

Comment on this clone: This same CDR3 is encoded by further DNA sequences in the sample. This chain uses TRBV7-9 with TRBJ2-2; the D is unclear. The CDR3 runs to 15 residues. V shed 2 bases and J shed 4 bases, with 11 bases lying between them. Germline CDR1 reads SEHNR; CDR2 reads FQNEAQ (reference sequence). The DNA of the CDR3 is TGTGCCAGCAGCTTATTCGGCGGCGGCACCGGGGAGCTGTTTTTT. Translation gives CASSLFGGGTGELFF.

The chain uses TRBV9 and TRBJ1-4; 7 nucleotides agree with TRBD1. The junction had 8 bases not matched to a gene; V was cut back by 0 bases and J by 6 bases. This CDR3 has 16 amino acids. CDR1 is SGDLS and CDR2 is YYNGEE in the germline V gene. The CDR3 nucleotides are TGTGCCAGCAGCGTAGATCGGGGAGGGGGCCATGAAAAACTGTTTTTT. Its translation is CASSVDRGGGHEKLFF.

The chain combines TRBV6-5 with TRBJ1-2; D uncertain. The CDR3 contains 12 residues. V was cut by 5 bases and J by 8 bases, with 12 bases left in between. Germline lookup yields CDR1 MNHEY and CDR2 SVGAGI. This CDR3 is CASSLGEGGYTF. The CDR3 DNA reads TGTGCCAGCAGTCTGGGCGAAGGGGGCTACACCTTC.

This clone is a singleton in its sample. The J gene is TRBJ1-5, the V gene TRBV15, with TRBD1 matching 9 bases. V shed 0 bases and J 5 bases; nucleotides not matched to a gene: 2. The CDR3 loop spans 15 amino acids. The germline V gene encodes CDR1 LNHNV and CDR2 YYDKDF (reference sequence). CDR3 in amino acids: CATSRETGGYQPQHF. The CDR3 DNA follows: TGTGCCACCAGCAGAGAGACAGGGGGTTATCAGCCCCAGCATTTT. Filled out from reference TRBV15 and TRBJ1-5, the complete variable domain reads DAMVIQNPRYQVTQFGKPVTLSCSQTLNHNVMYWYQQKSSQAPKLLFHYYDKDFNNEADTPDNFQSRRPNTSFCFLDIRSPGLGDTAMYLCATSRETGGYQPQHFGDGTRLSIL.